This T cell receptor (beta chain) originates from a study of technical replicates of blood from several donors. Assay used: immunoSEQ multiplex PCR; TCRdb lists only in-frame clones, some missing. The sample includes around 30,000 clones, around nine tenths seen only once; the top ten take approximately 4%. This sequence originates from a human donor in good health. Some clones in this sample may be carry-over from other donors' samples. The sample was PBMCs.

The CDR3 DNA sequence: TGTGCCAGCACTTCCCCCGGGGGAAACACTGAAGCTTTCTTT. Translating it yields CASTSPGGNTEAFF. The chain combines TRBV6-1 with TRBJ1-1; possible D gene TRBD1, 5 bases. This CDR3 spans 14 amino acids. V shed 7 bases and J shed 2 bases, with 14 bases lying between them. CDR1 MNHNS and CDR2 SASEGT come from the germline V gene.